The 12 T cell receptor beta chains given below trace back to one sample, sequenced in a study of post-analysis software for immune sequencing data. Overall study findings and caveats: Four or five TRBV segments, including TRBV5-6, TRBV5-1 and TRBV20-1, were more frequent in patients than controls.

Prepared TCR beta cDNA libraries contained unique molecular identifiers. TCRdb redid the calling of the PCR reads with MiXCR, one entry per CDR3 protein. The sample carries hundreds of thousands of distinct CDR3 sequences, approximately 59% recorded once. Their target antigens are unknown. The source material was blood. Receptors originate from a girl aged 2-10 years with multiple sclerosis.

The chain recombines TRBV7-2 with TRBJ2-6; D is unresolved. The CDR3 has 14 amino acids. Germline-derived CDR1 and CDR2 are SGHTA and FQGNSA. Between the trimmed V and J ends, which lost 7 bases and 0 bases, there was a span of 7 bases. The chain's CDR3 is CASTFPSGANVLTF. DNA for the CDR3: TGTGCCAGCACCTTCCCCTCTGGGGCCAACGTCCTGACTTTC.

The chain links TRBV9 to TRBJ2-3; 10 bases align to TRBD2. After removal of 0 bases from V and 6 bases from J, the junction contained 7 bases not matched to a gene. Germline assignment: CDR1 SGDLS and CDR2 YYNGEE. The CDR3 loop spans 16 amino acids. CDR3 region: CASSVALAGDGDTQYF. CDR3 DNA: TGTGCCAGCAGCGTAGCTCTAGCGGGAGATGGGGATACGCAGTATTTT.

A single count supports this clonotype. The gene calls are TRBV20-1 and TRBJ2-3; possibly TRBD2 for D (6 bases). Trimming removed 6 bases at V and 5 bases at J, with 15 bases between. The length of the CDR3 is 13 residues. Germline CDR1 reads DFQATT; CDR2 reads SNEGSKA (reference sequence). This chain's CDR3 is CSAPQFGGDTQYF. In DNA, the CDR3 is TGCAGTGCCCCACAATTCGGGGGAGATACGCAGTATTTT.

CDR3 nucleotide sequence: TGTGCCAGCAGTTGGATGGGGCAGGGAGTTTACGAGCAGTACTTC. It specifies CASSWMGQGVYEQYF. The chain recombines TRBV28 with TRBJ2-5, with D perhaps matching TRBD1 or TRBD2 (5 bases each). TRBJ2-7 explains the end of the DNA better; the J call may be wrong. The CDR3 is made up of 15 amino acids. Germline CDR1 is MDHEN and CDR2 is SYDVKM.

V gene TRBV15 combines with J gene TRBJ1-2; no firm D call. The germline V gene has CDR1 LNHNV and CDR2 YYDKDF (reference sequence). V was trimmed by 1 base and J by 6 bases, leaving 9 bases between them. The CDR3 consists of 13 residues. The CDR3 loop is CATSRGTGDGYTF. In DNA form, the CDR3 reads TGTGCCACCAGCAGAGGAACTGGGGATGGCTACACCTTC.

The gene calls are TRBV29-1 and TRBJ2-7, with 8 bases fitting TRBD2. The J call may not be correct, given that the DNA end is closer to TRBJ2-5. Germline V CDR1 and CDR2: SQVTM, ANQGSEA. The CDR3 covers 15 residues. The CDR3 DNA sequence: TGCAGCGTTGAAGATGCCAGGACCCGGGGGGGGACCCAGTACTTC. Translating gives CSVEDARTRGGTQYF.

V and J are TRBV20-1 and TRBJ1-1; D is unresolved. V was trimmed by 7 bases and J by 2 bases, leaving 17 bases between them. CDR3 length equals 14 residues. Per germline, CDR1 DFQATT and CDR2 SNEGSKA (reference sequence). CDR3 sequence (DNA): TGCAGTGTGAAATCGCGCAGATTAAACACTGAAGCTTTCTTT. It translates to CSVKSRRLNTEAFF.

This chain connects TRBV7-2 to TRBJ2-4; D perhaps matches TRBD2 (8 bases). CDR1 is SGHTA, CDR2 FQGNSA, per germline. Trimming pared 5 bases from V and 4 bases from J, leaving 24 bases between. The CDR3 length is 18 residues. CDR3 loop: CASSRPGLGGWVKNIQYF. The CDR3 DNA follows: TGTGCCAGCAGCCGTCCGGGACTAGGGGGCTGGGTAAAAAACATTCAGTACTTC.

This clonotype was picked up a small number of times. Mismatch with germline at one junction end may stem from a read error. The J gene is TRBJ2-1, the V gene TRBV15; 11 bases line up with TRBD2. CDR1 is LNHNV, CDR2 YYDKDF, per germline (reference sequence). The CDR3 sequence is 15 residues long. The CDR3 loop reads CATSRPGLAVNEQFF. CDR3 DNA: TGTGCCACGAGCAGACCGGGACTAGCGGTCAATGAGCAGTTCTTC. The complete variable domain, with remaining parts taken from reference TRBV15 and TRBJ2-1, reads DAMVIQNPRYQVTQFGKPVTLSCSQTLNHNVMYWYQQKSSQAPKLLFHYYDKDFNNEADTPDNFQSRRPNTSFCFLDIRSPGLGDTAMYLCATSRPGLAVNEQFFGPGTRLTVL.

The J gene is TRBJ2-3, the V gene TRBV10-3, with 7 positions matching TRBD2. Germline loops: CDR1 ENHRY, CDR2 SYGVKD. The CDR3 is 15 residues long. Trimming removed 0 bases from V and 6 bases from J; junction bases left unmatched: 6. In DNA form, the CDR3 reads TGTGCCATCAGTGAGTCAAAAACTAGCGTGGATACGCAGTATTTT. This gives the protein CAISESKTSVDTQYF.

The sample holds a few counts of this clonotype. The rearrangement joins TRBV10-3 to TRBJ1-2; D is ambiguous. The CDR3 totals 14 residues. V gave up 2 bases and J gave up 8 bases, with 15 bases separating them. CDR1 is ENHRY, CDR2 SYGVKD, per germline. CDR3 DNA sequence: TGTGCCATCAGTGAGGAGGACGCCCGAGGGGGCTACACCTTC. Amino acids: CAISEEDARGGYTF.

The J gene is TRBJ2-1, the V gene TRBV5-1; 16 bases match TRBD2. The length of the CDR3 is 18 residues. Germline CDR1 is SGHRS and CDR2 is YFSETQ. J was trimmed by 6 bases and V by 0 bases; bases with no gene match: 6. The CDR3 sequence: CASSLAGTSGRAPNEQFF. CDR3 nucleotides: TGCGCCAGCAGCTTGGCCGGGACTAGCGGGAGGGCCCCCAATGAGCAGTTCTTC.